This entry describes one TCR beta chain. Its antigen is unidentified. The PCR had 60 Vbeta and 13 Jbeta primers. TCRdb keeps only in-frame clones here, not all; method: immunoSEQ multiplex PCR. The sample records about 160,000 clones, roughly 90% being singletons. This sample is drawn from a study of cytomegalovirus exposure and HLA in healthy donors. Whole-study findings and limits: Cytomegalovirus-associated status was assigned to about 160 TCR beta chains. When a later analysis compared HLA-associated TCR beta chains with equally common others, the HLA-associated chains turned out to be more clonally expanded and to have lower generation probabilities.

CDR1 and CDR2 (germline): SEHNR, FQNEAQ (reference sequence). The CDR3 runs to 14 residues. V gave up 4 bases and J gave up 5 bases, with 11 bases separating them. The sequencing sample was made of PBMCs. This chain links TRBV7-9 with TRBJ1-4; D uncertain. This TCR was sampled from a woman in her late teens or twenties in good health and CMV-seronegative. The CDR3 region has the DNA TGTGCCAGCAGCTCTGTGGGAGCAAATGAAAAACTGTTTTTT. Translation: CASSSVGANEKLFF. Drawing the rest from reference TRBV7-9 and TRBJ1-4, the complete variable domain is DTGVSQNPRHKITKRGQNVTFRCDPISEHNRLYWYRQTLGQGPEFLTYFQNEAQLEKSRLLSDRFSAERPKGSFSTLEIQRTEQGDSAMYLCASSSVGANEKLFFGSGTQLSVL.